This record looks at one T cell receptor beta chain sequence and its context. Its target is not known. CDR3 size: 16 residues. V shed 4 bases and J 1 base; nucleotides not matched to a gene: 9. Per the germline V gene, CDR1 is MGHRA and CDR2 is YSYEKL. This entry is derived from a study of T-cell memory formation after mild COVID-19. General observations from the study: Day 37-peaking second-wave clones had unconfirmed SARS-CoV-2 specificity.

Each CDR3 protein is one row after TCRdb ran MiXCR on the 5' RACE reads. There are approximately 350,000 distinct CDR3 sequences in the sample; around 15% occur only once, and around a fifth lies in the top ten. The sequence was collected from a man aged 18 to 29 who had mild COVID-19 (a few samples of this study predate the infection). Cell type and time point are not known. The J gene is TRBJ1-1, the V gene TRBV4-1; 7 bases align to TRBD1. The material sequenced was PBMCs or a T cell subset sorted from them (not recorded which). Here the CDR3 reads CASSRWTGDSNTEAFF. CDR3 nucleotide sequence: TGCGCCAGCAGCCGTTGGACAGGCGACTCGAACACTGAAGCTTTCTTT.